There are many counts of the clone carrying this TCR beta chain. Its antigen is still unknown. The data derive from a study of tumor and adjacent non-tumor tissue in lung cancer. Study as a whole: Samples averaged roughly 4.4 million productive TCRbeta reads each.

The template was RNA from unsorted bulk tissue. A modified ARM-PCR protocol with three rounds of nested PCR amplified TCRbeta. From the multiplex PCR reads, TCRdb called clonotypes with MiXCR, one entry per CDR3 protein. The sample has roughly 150,000 distinct CDR3 sequences, approximately 70% seen once; the top ten hold around a sixth. Germline V lookup: CDR1 DFQATT, CDR2 SNEGSKA (reference sequence). Deletions cut 3 bases from V and 5 bases from J, with 7 bases between. The CDR3 is 11 amino acids. General study results and limits: Tumor repertoires had a smaller top 100 clone share than normal lung.

V is TRBV20-1 and J is TRBJ1-1; D remains unclear. This receptor was taken from a man aged 60 to 75 with small cell lung cancer. Sequenced material: lung tumor tissue. CDR3: CSASSSTEAFF. For the CDR3, the DNA is TGCAGTGCTAGTTCTTCGACTGAAGCTTTCTTT.